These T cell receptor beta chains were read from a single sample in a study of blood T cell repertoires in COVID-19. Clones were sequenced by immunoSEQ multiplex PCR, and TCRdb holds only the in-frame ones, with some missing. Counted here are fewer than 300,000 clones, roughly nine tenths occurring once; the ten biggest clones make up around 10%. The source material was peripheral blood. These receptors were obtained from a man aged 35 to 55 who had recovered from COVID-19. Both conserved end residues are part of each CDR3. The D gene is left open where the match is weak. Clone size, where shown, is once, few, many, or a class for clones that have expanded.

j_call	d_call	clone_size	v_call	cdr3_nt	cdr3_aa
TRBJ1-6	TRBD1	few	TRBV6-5	TGTGCCAGCAGTTTGAACAGGGGCGATAATTCACCCCTCCACTTT	CASSLNRGDNSPLHF
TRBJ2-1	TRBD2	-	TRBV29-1	TGCAGCGTTGAAGAACGCTTAGCGGGAGGAAGGCAGTTCTTC	CSVEERLAGGRQFF
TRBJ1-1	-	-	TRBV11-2	TGTGCCAGCAGCCTCGCGGCGGGACGGTTGAACACTGAAGCTTTCTTT	CASSLAAGRLNTEAFF
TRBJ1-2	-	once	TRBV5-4	TGTGCCAGCAGCCTGGGAGGGGGCTATGGCTACACCTTC	CASSLGGGYGYTF
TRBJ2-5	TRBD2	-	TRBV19	TGTGCCAGTAGTATCCTAGCGGGTAACCAAGAGACCCAGTACTTC	CASSILAGNQETQYF
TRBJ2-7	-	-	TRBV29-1	TGCAGCGTTGCCGGAGGGAAAGCCTACGAGCAGTACTTC	CSVAGGKAYEQYF
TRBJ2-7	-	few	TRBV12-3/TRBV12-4	TGTGCCAGCAGCTACTCGGTCGAGCAGTACTTC	CASSYSVEQYF
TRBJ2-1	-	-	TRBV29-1	TGCAGCGTTGAATTTTACCTTCCCGGCTACAATGAGCAGTTCTTC	CSVEFYLPGYNEQFF
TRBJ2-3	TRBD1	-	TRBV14	TGTGCCAGCAGCTTGGCTCCCAGGGGGCGCGCAGATACGCAGTATTTT	CASSLAPRGRADTQYF
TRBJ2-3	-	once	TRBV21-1	TGTGCCAGCAAACTAGCGGGGGGAAAAGATACGCAGTATTTT	CASKLAGGKDTQYF
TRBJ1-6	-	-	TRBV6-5	TGTGCCAGCACGCGAGAGCCCTATAATTCACCCCTCCACTTT	CASTREPYNSPLHF
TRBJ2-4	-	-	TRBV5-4	TGTGCCAGCAGCTTTGTAGGGGCGGCCAAAAACATTCAGTACTTC	CASSFVGAAKNIQYF
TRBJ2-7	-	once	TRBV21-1	TGTGCCAGCAGCACCCGGACAGGGGGGTACGAGCAGTACTTC	CASSTRTGGYEQYF
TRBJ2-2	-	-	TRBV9	TGTGCCAGCAGCGTAGGTTTTAGCGGACGCACCGGGGAGCTGTTTTTT	CASSVGFSGRTGELFF
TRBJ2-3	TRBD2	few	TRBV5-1	TGCGCCAGCAGCTTGACTACGGGAGGAAGCACAGATACGCAGTATTTT	CASSLTTGGSTDTQYF
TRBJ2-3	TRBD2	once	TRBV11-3	TGTGCCAGCAGCCAGTCCGGGGGGGCCATCACAGATACGCAGTATTTT	CASSQSGGAITDTQYF
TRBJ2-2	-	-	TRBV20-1	TGCAGTGCTAGAGATTATGGGGAGCTGTTTTTT	CSARDYGELFF
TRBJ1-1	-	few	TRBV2	TGTGCCAGCAGTGCACAGCCTACGTCGCAGTTTGAAGCTTTCTTT	CASSAQPTSQFEAFF
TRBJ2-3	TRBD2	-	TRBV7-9	TGTGCCAGCAGCGGCGCGGGGGGAGGGACAGATACGCAGTATTTT	CASSGAGGGTDTQYF
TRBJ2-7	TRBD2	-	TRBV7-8	TGTGCCAGCAGCCCGCGGGGTAGCGGGGGTTACGAGCAGTACTTC	CASSPRGSGGYEQYF
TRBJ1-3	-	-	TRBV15	TGTGCCACCAGCAGAGAGGCAGTATCTGGAAACACCATATATTTT	CATSREAVSGNTIYF
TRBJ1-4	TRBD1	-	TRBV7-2	TGTGCCAGCAGCTCCATGGGCAGGGGGAATGAAAAACTGTTTTTT	CASSSMGRGNEKLFF
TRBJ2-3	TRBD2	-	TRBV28	TGTGCCAGCAGTTGGTGGACTAGCGGGACAGATACGCAGTATTTT	CASSWWTSGTDTQYF
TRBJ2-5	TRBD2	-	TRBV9	TGTGCCAGCAGCGTAGTTGGAACCCGGGGGGGAGAGACCCAGTACTTC	CASSVVGTRGGETQYF
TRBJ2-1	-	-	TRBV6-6	TGTGCCAGCAGTTACGGCAGTGGCGAGCAGTTCTTC	CASSYGSGEQFF
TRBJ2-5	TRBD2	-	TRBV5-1	TGCGCCAGCAGCTTGGCCTGGCGGGGGGGCCAAGAGACCCAGTACTTC	CASSLAWRGGQETQYF
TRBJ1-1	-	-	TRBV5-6	TGTGCCAGCAGACCCGCAGGAGGGAACACTGAAGCTTTCTTT	CASRPAGGNTEAFF
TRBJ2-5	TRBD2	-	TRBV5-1	TGCGCCAGCACCACCTCAAGAGCGGGGCAAGAGACCCAGTACTTC	CASTTSRAGQETQYF
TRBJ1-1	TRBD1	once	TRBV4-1	TGCGCCAGCAGCTTCCCGGGACAGGGGTTGTCTGAAGCTTTCTTT	CASSFPGQGLSEAFF
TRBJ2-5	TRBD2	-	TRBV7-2	TGTGCCAGCAGCTTATTAGCGGGTCCACAAGAGACCCAGTACTTC	CASSLLAGPQETQYF
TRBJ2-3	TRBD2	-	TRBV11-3	TGTGCCAGCAGCTCCACAGCGGGGGCCAATACGCAGTATTTT	CASSSTAGANTQYF
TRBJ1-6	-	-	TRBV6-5	TGTGCCAGCACCCCGGGGGATTCACCCCTCCACTTT	CASTPGDSPLHF
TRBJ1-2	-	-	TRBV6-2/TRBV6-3	TGTGCCAGCAGTTACTTTCTCTATGGCTACACCTTC	CASSYFLYGYTF
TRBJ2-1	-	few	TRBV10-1	TGCGCCAGCAGTGAGTCGGGGAGCGGGCGAGTCGGGGAGCAGTTCTTC	CASSESGSGRVGEQFF
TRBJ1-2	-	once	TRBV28	TGTGCCAGCAGTCCCTTGGGGGGGCAGTTGGTTGGCTACACCTTC	CASSPLGGQLVGYTF
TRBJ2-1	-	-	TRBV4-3	TGCGCCAGCAGCCTGGACAGCCACAATGAGCAGTTCTTC	CASSLDSHNEQFF
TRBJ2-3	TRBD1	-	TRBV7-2	TGTGCCAGCAGCTTAGGGGGACAGGGCCCAGATACGCAGTATTTT	CASSLGGQGPDTQYF
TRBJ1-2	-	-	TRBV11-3	TGTGCCGAACTACAGGGACCTGGCCCTCCTGCCTCTGGCTACACCTTC	CAELQGPGPPASGYTF
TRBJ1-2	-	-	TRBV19	TGTGCCAGTATTGCCACAGGAATAAGCCCCGGACGCTATGGCTACACCTTC	CASIATGISPGRYGYTF
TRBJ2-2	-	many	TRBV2	TGTGCCAGCAGTGAAGCGAGGGTGACCGGGGAGCTGTTTTTT	CASSEARVTGELFF
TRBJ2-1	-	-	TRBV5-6	TGTGCCAGCAGCTTGGGACAGCCCAATGAGCAGTTCTTC	CASSLGQPNEQFF